Described below is a single T cell receptor (beta chain) sequence and its context. This table comes from immunoSEQ multiplex PCR, and its TCRdb copy is limited to in-frame clones, with some not included. The sample yields about 58,000 clones, around 80% seen once. This record belongs to a study of OX40 agonist ivuxolimab in advanced cancers. Trimming removed 4 bases from V and 0 bases from J; junction bases left unmatched: 3. Germline loops: CDR1 SGHVS, CDR2 FNYEAQ. The CDR3 is made up of 14 amino acids. The V gene is TRBV7-6, the J gene TRBJ2-7, with 7 bases matching TRBD1. The sequencing used CD4+ or CD8+ T cells sorted from blood, collected in a trial of the OX40 agonist ivuxolimab. The clonotype comes from an adult with an advanced solid tumor such as melanoma, head and neck, liver or kidney cancer. In nucleotides, the CDR3 is TGTGCCAGCAGCTCAGACAGGGTCTCCTACGAGCAGTACTTC. It translates to CASSSDRVSYEQYF.